What follows are 14 T cell receptor beta chains derived from one specimen sequenced in a study of blood T cell repertoires in COVID-19. Sequencing used immunoSEQ multiplex PCR; TCRdb keeps in-frame clones, though not all of them. This table holds 150,000 to 200,000 clones, roughly nine tenths found once. Input material: peripheral blood. These receptors were obtained from a man between 65 and 80 years old with active or convalescent COVID-19.

The genes are TRBV28 and TRBJ1-6, with TRBD1 matching over 11 bases. The V gene's germline CDR1 is MDHEN and CDR2 SYDVKM. With 3 bases clipped from V and 9 bases from J, the junction kept 10 bases outside the gene matches. The CDR3 loop spans 17 amino acids. The CDR3 nucleotides read TGTGCCAGCAGTTTTATAGGGACAGGGGGGATTAGTTCACCCCTCCACTTT. Translation gives CASSFIGTGGISSPLHF.

This clone has only one observation. J is TRBJ1-6 and V is TRBV5-4; no clear D gene. The CDR3 extends over 15 amino acids. V was clipped by 3 bases and J by 7 bases, with 14 bases between them. Germline CDR1 is SGHNT and CDR2 is YYREEE (reference sequence). The chain's CDR3 is CASSSNAGSNSPLHF. The CDR3 DNA reads TGTGCCAGCAGCTCAAACGCAGGATCAAATTCACCCCTCCACTTT.

This clone appeared a single time. The rearrangement links TRBV5-1 to TRBJ2-5; D is ambiguous. CDR3 length: 15 amino acids. Germline V CDR1 and CDR2: SGHRS, YFSETQ. Trimming removed 0 bases at V and 3 bases at J, with 12 bases between. CDR3 DNA: TGCGCCAGCAGCTTGGCGTCCGGGTTAGAAGAGACCCAGTACTTC. Its translation is CASSLASGLEETQYF. The complete variable domain, with remaining parts taken from reference TRBV5-1 and TRBJ2-5, reads KAGVTQTPRYLIKTRGQQVTLSCSPISGHRSVSWYQQTPGQGLQFLFEYFSETQRNKGNFPGRFSGRQFSNSRSEMNVSTLELGDSALYLCASSLASGLEETQYFGPGTRLLVL.

The V and J genes are TRBV5-4 and TRBJ2-7; TRBD1 agrees at 9 bases. Germline CDR1 SGHNT, CDR2 YYREEE (reference sequence). The CDR3 is made up of 14 amino acids. The V gene end was trimmed by 4 bases and the J gene end by 4 bases; junction bases not matched to a gene: 6. The CDR3: CASSQGQGSYEQYF. CDR3 DNA sequence: TGTGCCAGCAGCCAAGGACAGGGGTCTTACGAGCAGTACTTC.

This sequence joins TRBV7-2 and TRBJ2-1; D possibly corresponds to TRBD2 (5 bases). Germline-derived CDR1 and CDR2 are SGHTA and FQGNSA. The CDR3 loop spans 17 amino acids. V dropped 6 bases and J dropped 0 bases, with 18 bases sitting between them. The CDR3 reads CASRPTSLSASYNEQFF. CDR3 DNA: TGTGCCAGCAGACCTACTTCACTTAGCGCCTCCTACAATGAGCAGTTCTTC.

The chain couples TRBV4-3 to TRBJ1-1, with D perhaps TRBD1 (6 bases). The V end was cut by 0 bases, the J end by 7 bases, with 15 bases between. Germline-derived CDR1 and CDR2 are LGHNA and YSLEER. CDR3 size: 15 residues. The CDR3 nucleotides read TGCGCCAGCAGCCAAGAACCGAGGGGGTACGGTGAAGCTTTCTTT. Residues: CASSQEPRGYGEAFF.

V and J are TRBV29-1 and TRBJ1-2; 7 bases are shared with TRBD1. The V and J ends lost 4 bases and 2 bases, in that order; junction bases with no gene match: 7. Germline assignment: CDR1 SQVTM and CDR2 ANQGSEA. This CDR3 has 14 residues. CDR3 in amino acids: CSVAGETGNYGYTF. CDR3 in DNA: TGCAGCGTTGCGGGCGAGACAGGGAACTATGGCTACACCTTC.

The J gene is TRBJ2-3, the V gene TRBV28, with 7 bases aligning to TRBD2. V lost 6 bases to trimming and J lost 6 bases; unmatched junction nucleotides: 15. This CDR3 has 16 residues. Germline CDR1 is MDHEN and CDR2 is SYDVKM. For the CDR3, the DNA is TGTGCCAGCAGCTCTCTTCGGGGGGTATTCGGGGATACGCAGTATTTT. It is translated as CASSSLRGVFGDTQYF.

DNA for the CDR3: TGTGCCAGCAGCTTAAGCGGGAGGGCCCAAGAGACCCAGTACTTC. Its protein is CASSLSGRAQETQYF. The genes are TRBV7-2 and TRBJ2-5; 10 bases map to TRBD2. The trim removed 2 bases at V and 1 base at J, leaving 1 base unmatched. CDR3 length equals 15 residues. Per germline, CDR1 SGHTA and CDR2 FQGNSA.

V is TRBV2 and J is TRBJ2-3; D may be TRBD1 (6 bases). This CDR3 has 15 amino acids. Germline CDR1 and CDR2: SNHLY and FYNNEI. V gave up 4 bases and J gave up 2 bases, with 13 bases separating them. This chain's CDR3 is CASSVLGTFTDTQYF. CDR3 DNA sequence: TGTGCCAGCAGTGTATTAGGGACATTCACAGATACGCAGTATTTT.

This chain joins TRBV6-5 and TRBJ1-3, with a weak D call TRBD1 (5 bases). Germline V lookup: CDR1 MNHEY, CDR2 SVGAGI. Deletions cut 5 bases from V and 1 base from J, with 12 bases between. The CDR3 has 15 amino acids. CDR3 bases: TGTGCCAGCAGTAGGGGCGCCCCTTCTGGAAACACCATATATTTT. It yields the protein CASSRGAPSGNTIYF.

V gene TRBV7-8 combines with J gene TRBJ2-3, with 9 bases aligning to TRBD2. Per germline, CDR1 SGHVS and CDR2 FQNEAQ. J lost 1 base, V lost 1 base, and 3 bases had no gene match. The CDR3 totals 16 residues. In nucleotides, the CDR3 is TGTGCCAGCAGCTTAGTTATAGCGGGGGGCACAGATACGCAGTATTTT. It specifies CASSLVIAGGTDTQYF.

There are a few counts of this clone. The chain carries TRBV5-6 and TRBJ1-2, with TRBD1 as a possible D gene (6 bases). Looked up from germline, CDR1 is SGHDT and CDR2 is YYEEEE. The CDR3 runs 14 residues. With 1 base removed from V and 0 bases from J, the gap between germline ends came to 7 bases. In DNA, the CDR3 is TGTGCCAGCAGCTTGCCAGGGGCTAACTATGGCTACACCTTC. This sequence encodes CASSLPGANYGYTF. The entire variable domain, with the rest obtained from reference TRBV5-6 and TRBJ1-2, is as follows: DAGVTQSPTHLIKTRGQQVTLRCSPKSGHDTVSWYQQALGQGPQFIFQYYEEEERQRGNFPDRFSGHQFPNYSSELNVNALLLGDSALYLCASSLPGANYGYTFGSGTRLTVV.

V is TRBV2 and J is TRBJ1-6; no definite D call. Trimming pared 2 bases from V and 6 bases from J, leaving 5 bases between. CDR3 size: 13 residues. Germline CDR1 SNHLY, CDR2 FYNNEI. This chain's CDR3 is CASSEQVNSPLHF. The CDR3 DNA sequence: TGTGCCAGCAGTGAACAGGTTAATTCACCCCTCCACTTT.